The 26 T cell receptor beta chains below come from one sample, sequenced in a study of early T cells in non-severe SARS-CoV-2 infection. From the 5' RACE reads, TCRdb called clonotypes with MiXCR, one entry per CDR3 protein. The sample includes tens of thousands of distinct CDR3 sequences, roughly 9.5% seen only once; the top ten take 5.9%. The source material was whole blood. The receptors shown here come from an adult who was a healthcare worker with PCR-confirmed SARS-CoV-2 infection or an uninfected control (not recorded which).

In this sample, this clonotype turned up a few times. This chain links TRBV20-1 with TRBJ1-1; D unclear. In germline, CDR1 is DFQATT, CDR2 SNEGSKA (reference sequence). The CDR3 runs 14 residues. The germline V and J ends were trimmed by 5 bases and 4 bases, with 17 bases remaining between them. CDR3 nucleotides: TGCAGTGCTCCGCCCCCAGGAGTAACCACTGAAGCTTTCTTT. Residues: CSAPPPGVTTEAFF.

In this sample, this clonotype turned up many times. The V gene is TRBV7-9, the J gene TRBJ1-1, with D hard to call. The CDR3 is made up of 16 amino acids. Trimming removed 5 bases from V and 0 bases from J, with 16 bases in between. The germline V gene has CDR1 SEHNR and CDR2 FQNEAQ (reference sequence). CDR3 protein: CASSPYSTTMNTEAFF. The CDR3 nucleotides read TGTGCCAGCAGCCCATATTCCACGACAATGAACACTGAAGCTTTCTTT.

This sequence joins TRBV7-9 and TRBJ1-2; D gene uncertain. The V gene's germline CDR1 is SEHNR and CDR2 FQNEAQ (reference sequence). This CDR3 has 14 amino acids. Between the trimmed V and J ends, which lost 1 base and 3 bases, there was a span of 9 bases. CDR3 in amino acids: CASSLVSADYGYTF. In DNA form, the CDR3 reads TGTGCCAGCAGCTTAGTTTCGGCGGACTATGGCTACACCTTC.

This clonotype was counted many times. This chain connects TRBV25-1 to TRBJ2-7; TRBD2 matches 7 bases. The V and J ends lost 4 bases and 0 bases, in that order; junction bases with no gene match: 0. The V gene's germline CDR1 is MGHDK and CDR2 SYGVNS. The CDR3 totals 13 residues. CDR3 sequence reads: CASSGDYSYEQYF. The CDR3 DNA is TGTGCCAGCAGTGGGGACTACTCCTACGAGCAGTACTTC.

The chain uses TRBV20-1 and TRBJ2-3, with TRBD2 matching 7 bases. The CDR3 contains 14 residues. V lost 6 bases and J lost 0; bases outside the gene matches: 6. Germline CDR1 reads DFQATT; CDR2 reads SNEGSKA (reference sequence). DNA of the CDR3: TGCAGTGCGCGACTAGCTTCTAGCACAGATACGCAGTATTTT. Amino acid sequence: CSARLASSTDTQYF.

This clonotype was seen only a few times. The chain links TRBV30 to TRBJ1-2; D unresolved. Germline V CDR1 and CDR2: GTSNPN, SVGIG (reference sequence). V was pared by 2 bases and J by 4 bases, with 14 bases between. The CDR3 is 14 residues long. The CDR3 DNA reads TGTGCCTGGAGTCCCACAGTCTATAGCTATGGCTACACCTTC. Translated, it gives CAWSPTVYSYGYTF.

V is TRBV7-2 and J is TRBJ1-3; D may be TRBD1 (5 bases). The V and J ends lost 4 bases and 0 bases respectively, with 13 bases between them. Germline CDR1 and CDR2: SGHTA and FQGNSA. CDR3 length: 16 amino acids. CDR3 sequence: CASSSNRGGSGNTIYF. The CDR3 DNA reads TGTGCCAGCAGCTCCAATCGGGGGGGCTCTGGAAACACCATATATTTT.

CDR3 in amino acids: CASSVAAPPPYNEQFF. The DNA for the CDR3 is TGTGCCAGCAGCGTAGCGGCACCCCCGCCCTACAATGAGCAGTTCTTC. V is TRBV9 and J is TRBJ2-1; D is uncertain. The V and J ends lost 0 bases and 2 bases respectively, with 12 bases between them. The CDR3 consists of 16 residues. Germline assignment: CDR1 SGDLS and CDR2 YYNGEE.

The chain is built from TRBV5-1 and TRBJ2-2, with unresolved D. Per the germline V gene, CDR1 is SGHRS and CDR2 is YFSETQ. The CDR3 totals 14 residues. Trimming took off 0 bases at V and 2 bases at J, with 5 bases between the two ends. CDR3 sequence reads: CASSLATNTGELFF. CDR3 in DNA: TGCGCCAGCAGCTTGGCCACAAACACCGGGGAGCTGTTTTTT. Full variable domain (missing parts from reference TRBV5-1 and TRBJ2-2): KAGVTQTPRYLIKTRGQQVTLSCSPISGHRSVSWYQQTPGQGLQFLFEYFSETQRNKGNFPGRFSGRQFSNSRSEMNVSTLELGDSALYLCASSLATNTGELFFGEGSRLTVL.

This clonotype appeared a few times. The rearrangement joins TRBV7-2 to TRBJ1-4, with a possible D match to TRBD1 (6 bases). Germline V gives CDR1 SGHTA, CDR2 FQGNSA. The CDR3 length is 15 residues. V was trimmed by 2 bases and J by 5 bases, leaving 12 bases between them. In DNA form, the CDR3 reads TGTGCCAGCAGCTTAACAGGGACTAGGAATGAAAAACTGTTTTTT. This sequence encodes CASSLTGTRNEKLFF.

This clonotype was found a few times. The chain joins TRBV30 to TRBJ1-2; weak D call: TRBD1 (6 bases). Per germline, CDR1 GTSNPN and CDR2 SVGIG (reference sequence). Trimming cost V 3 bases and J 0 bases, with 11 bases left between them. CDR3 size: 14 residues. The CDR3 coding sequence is TGTGCCTGGAGCGATTGGACAGCTAACTATGGCTACACCTTC. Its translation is CAWSDWTANYGYTF.

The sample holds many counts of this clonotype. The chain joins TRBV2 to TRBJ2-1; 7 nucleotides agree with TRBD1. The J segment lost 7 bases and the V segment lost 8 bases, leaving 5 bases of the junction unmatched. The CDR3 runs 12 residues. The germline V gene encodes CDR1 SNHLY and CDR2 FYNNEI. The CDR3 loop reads CASSRQGNEQFF. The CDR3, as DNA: TGTGCCAGCTCGCGACAGGGAAATGAGCAGTTCTTC.

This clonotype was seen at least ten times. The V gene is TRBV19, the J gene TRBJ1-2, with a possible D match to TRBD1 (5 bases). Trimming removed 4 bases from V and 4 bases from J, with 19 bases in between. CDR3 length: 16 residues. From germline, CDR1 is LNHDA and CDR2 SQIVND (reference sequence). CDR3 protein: CASSNRGIYVSYGYTF. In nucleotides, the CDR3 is TGTGCCAGTAGTAACCGGGGCATCTATGTCTCCTATGGCTACACCTTC.

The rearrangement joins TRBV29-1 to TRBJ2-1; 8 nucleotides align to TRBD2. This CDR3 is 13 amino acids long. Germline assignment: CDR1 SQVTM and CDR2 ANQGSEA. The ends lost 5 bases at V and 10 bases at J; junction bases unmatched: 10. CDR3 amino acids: CSVLVSGRPEQFF. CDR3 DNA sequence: TGCAGCGTTTTAGTAAGCGGGAGACCCGAGCAGTTCTTC.

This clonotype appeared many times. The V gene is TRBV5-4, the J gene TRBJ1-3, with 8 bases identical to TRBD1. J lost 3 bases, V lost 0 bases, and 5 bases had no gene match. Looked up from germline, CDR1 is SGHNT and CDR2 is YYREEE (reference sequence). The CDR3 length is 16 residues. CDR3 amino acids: CASSLDQGANGNTIYF. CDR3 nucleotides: TGTGCCAGCAGCTTGGATCAGGGGGCGAATGGAAACACCATATATTTT. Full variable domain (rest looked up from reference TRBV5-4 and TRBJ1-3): ETGVTQSPTHLIKTRGQQVTLRCSSQSGHNTVSWYQQALGQGPQFIFQYYREEENGRGNFPPRFSGLQFPNYSSELNVNALELDDSALYLCASSLDQGANGNTIYFGEGSWLTVV.

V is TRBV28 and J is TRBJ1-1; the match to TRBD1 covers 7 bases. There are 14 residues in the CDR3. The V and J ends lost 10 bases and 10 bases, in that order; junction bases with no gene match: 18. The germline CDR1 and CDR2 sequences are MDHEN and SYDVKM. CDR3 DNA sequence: TGTGCCACTACCTTCGGCGGGGACGCAGGGGGAGCTTTCTTT. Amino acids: CATTFGGDAGGAFF. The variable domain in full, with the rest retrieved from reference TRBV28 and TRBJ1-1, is DVKVTQSSRYLVKRTGEKVFLECVQDMDHENMFWYRQDPGLGLRLIYFSYDVKMKEKGDIPEGYSVSREKKERFSLILESASTNQTSMYLCATTFGGDAGGAFFGQGTRLTVV.

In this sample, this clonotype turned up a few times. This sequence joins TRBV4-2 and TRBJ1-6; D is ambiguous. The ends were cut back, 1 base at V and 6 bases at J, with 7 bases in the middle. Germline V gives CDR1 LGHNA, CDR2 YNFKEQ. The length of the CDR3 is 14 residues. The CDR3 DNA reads TGTGCCAGCAGCCAAGTAACAGCTAATTCACCCCTCCACTTT. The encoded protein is CASSQVTANSPLHF.

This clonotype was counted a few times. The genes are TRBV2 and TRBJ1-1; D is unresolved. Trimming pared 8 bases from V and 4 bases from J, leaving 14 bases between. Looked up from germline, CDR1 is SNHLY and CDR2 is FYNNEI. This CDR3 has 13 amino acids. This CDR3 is CASGVRTGTEAFF. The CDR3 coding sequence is TGTGCCAGCGGGGTACGAACGGGCACTGAAGCTTTCTTT.

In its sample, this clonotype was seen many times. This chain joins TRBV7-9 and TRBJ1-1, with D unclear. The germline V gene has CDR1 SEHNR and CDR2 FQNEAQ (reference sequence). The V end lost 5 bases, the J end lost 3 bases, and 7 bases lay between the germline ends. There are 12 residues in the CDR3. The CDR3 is CASSLFDTEAFF. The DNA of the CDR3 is TGTGCCAGCAGCCTGTTTGACACTGAAGCTTTCTTT.

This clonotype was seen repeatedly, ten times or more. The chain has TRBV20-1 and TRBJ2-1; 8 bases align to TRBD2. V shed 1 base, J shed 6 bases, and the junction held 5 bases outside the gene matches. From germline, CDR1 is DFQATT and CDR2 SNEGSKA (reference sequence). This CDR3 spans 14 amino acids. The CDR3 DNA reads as TGCAGTGCTAGAGGCGGGACTAGTAGCAATGAGCAGTTCTTC. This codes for CSARGGTSSNEQFF.

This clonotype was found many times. The CDR3 DNA reads TGCGCCAGCAGTATGAGACAGGGGGCACTTGAGACCCAGTACTTC. Residues: CASSMRQGALETQYF. The chain combines TRBV10-1 with TRBJ2-5; 10 nucleotides line up with TRBD1. From germline, CDR1 is WNHNN and CDR2 SYGVQD (reference sequence). V trimming: 5 bases; J trimming: 5 bases; junction bases outside the gene matches: 8. The CDR3 spans 15 residues.

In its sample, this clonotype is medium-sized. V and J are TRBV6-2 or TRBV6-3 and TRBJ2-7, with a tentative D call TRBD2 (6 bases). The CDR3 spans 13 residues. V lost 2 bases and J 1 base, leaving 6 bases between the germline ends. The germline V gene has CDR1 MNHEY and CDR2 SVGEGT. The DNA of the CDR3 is TGTGCCAGCAGTTACGCGGGATCCTACGAGCAGTACTTC. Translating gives CASSYAGSYEQYF.

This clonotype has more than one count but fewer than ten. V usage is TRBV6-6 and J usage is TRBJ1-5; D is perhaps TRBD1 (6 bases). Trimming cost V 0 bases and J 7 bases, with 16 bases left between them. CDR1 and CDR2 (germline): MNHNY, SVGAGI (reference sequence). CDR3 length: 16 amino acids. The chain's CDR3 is CASSYSVGGAGQPQHF. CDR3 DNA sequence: TGTGCCAGCAGTTACTCGGTGGGGGGGGCCGGGCAGCCCCAGCATTTT.

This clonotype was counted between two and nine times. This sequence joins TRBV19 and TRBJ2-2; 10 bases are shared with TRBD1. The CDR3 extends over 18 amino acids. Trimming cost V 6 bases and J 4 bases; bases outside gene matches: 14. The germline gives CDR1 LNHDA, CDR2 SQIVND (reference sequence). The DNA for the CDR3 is TGTGCCAGTAGCCGCTCCCCCGGGACAGGGGTGGGCACCGGGGAGCTGTTTTTT. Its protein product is CASSRSPGTGVGTGELFF.

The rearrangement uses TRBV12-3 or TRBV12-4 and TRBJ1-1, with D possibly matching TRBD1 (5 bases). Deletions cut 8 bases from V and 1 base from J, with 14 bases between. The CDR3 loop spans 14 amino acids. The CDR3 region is CASAHSGTNTEAFF. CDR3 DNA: TGTGCCAGCGCTCACTCCGGGACGAACACTGAAGCTTTCTTT.

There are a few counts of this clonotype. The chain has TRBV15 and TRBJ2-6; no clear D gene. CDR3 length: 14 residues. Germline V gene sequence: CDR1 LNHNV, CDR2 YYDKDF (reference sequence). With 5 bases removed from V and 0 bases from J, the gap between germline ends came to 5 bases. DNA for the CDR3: TGTGCCACCAGCGTAAGCTCTGGGGCCAACGTCCTGACTTTC. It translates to CATSVSSGANVLTF.